The clone carrying this T cell receptor beta chain was recorded many times. CDR1 is SGHRS and CDR2 is YFSETQ in the germline V gene. The V and J ends lost 2 bases and 2 bases respectively, with 8 bases between them. The length of the CDR3 is 13 residues. For CDR3 and TCR beta VDJ profiling, genomic DNA was the template used. Each CDR3 protein gets one entry after TCRdb re-called the reads with MiXCR. The sample carries 200,000 to 250,000 distinct CDR3 sequences, over 55% recorded once. This entry comes from a study of CD8+CD57+ T cells in acquired aplastic anemia. Across the study: Across the sorted CD4+ and CD8+ cells, DNA amounts averaged roughly 3 ug. The study obtained about 10.8 million reads on average for CD4+ cells from healthy donors.

The clonotype was recovered from a human donor in good health. This chain uses TRBV5-1 with TRBJ2-7; D is unresolved. The source material was sorted CD4+, CD8+, or CD8+CD57+ T cells (not recorded which) from PBMCs. The CDR3 reads CASSFNSPYEQYF. For the CDR3, the DNA is TGCGCCAGCAGCTTCAACAGCCCCTACGAGCAGTACTTC.